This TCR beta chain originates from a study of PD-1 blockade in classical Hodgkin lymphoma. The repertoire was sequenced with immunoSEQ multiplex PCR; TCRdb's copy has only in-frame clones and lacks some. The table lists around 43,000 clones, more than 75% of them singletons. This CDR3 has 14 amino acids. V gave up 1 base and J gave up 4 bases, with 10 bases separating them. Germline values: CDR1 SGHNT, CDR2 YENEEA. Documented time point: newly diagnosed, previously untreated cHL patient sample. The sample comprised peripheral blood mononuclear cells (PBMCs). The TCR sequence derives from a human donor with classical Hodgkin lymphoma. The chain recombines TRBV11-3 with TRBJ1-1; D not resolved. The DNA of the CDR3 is TGTGCCAGCAGCTTAGCCGGGGTGGTCACTGAAGCTTTCTTT. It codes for CASSLAGVVTEAFF.